These 5 T cell receptor beta chains were all obtained from the same sample, sequenced in a study of blood T cell repertoires in COVID-19. Data came from immunoSEQ multiplex PCR; TCRdb stores just in-frame clones and leaves some out. The sample carries about 270,000 clones, 70% to 90% recorded once. The specimen was PBMCs or T cells enriched from blood (not recorded which). The source is a woman aged 25 to 39 with acute COVID-19.

V usage is TRBV28 and J usage is TRBJ1-4; 9 bases are a match to TRBD1. There are 16 residues in the CDR3. Germline CDR1 MDHEN, CDR2 SYDVKM. The V and J ends lost 6 bases and 8 bases, in that order; junction bases with no gene match: 13. The CDR3 sequence is CASSLIPQGAEEKLFF. The CDR3 DNA is TGTGCCAGCAGCCTAATCCCACAGGGGGCGGAGGAAAAACTGTTTTTT.

The chain is built from TRBV10-2 and TRBJ1-1; 10 nucleotides line up with TRBD1. V gave up 4 bases and J gave up 4 bases; unmatched junction bases: 3. Germline V lookup: CDR1 WSHSY, CDR2 SAAADI. This CDR3 has 14 residues. The CDR3 DNA reads TGCGCCAGCAGTGTCGGGACAGGGGCCACTGAAGCTTTCTTT. Its translation is CASSVGTGATEAFF.

The chain has TRBV12-2 and TRBJ2-3; TRBD2, as called in the table, went unchecked against the DNA. TRBV12-2 is designated a pseudogene. The CDR3 runs 18 residues. In nucleotides, the CDR3 is TGTGCAAGTCGCTTCCCAACCGGGACTAGCGGAGGAGGGGATACGCAGTATTTT. Amino acid sequence: CASRFPTGTSGGGDTQYF.

V is TRBV19 and J is TRBJ1-5; no firm D call. There are 14 residues in the CDR3. Looked up from germline, CDR1 is LNHDA and CDR2 is SQIVND (reference sequence). V was pared by 5 bases and J by 0 bases, with 8 bases between. The CDR3 region has the DNA TGTGCCAGTAGTGACGGGTTTAGCAATCAGCCCCAGCATTTT. Protein sequence: CASSDGFSNQPQHF.

Regarding this clone: A junction boundary mismatches the germline segment, possibly from a read error. The V and J genes are TRBV27 and TRBJ2-2; 11 bases map to TRBD2. This CDR3 has 18 residues. Germline V CDR1 and CDR2: MNHEY, SMNVEV (reference sequence). The CDR3 bases are TGTGCCAGCAGTTTGACGACTAGCGGGACTGCGAACGCCGGGGAGCTGTTTTTT. It specifies CASSLTTSGTANAGELFF.